This section outlines one T cell receptor (beta chain) sequence together with its context. This PCR relied on a set of 60 Vbeta primers and 13 Jbeta primers. TCRdb's table, derived via immunoSEQ multiplex PCR, lists solely in-frame clones and lacks some. The sample has fewer than 150,000 clones; over 60% are singletons. Per germline, CDR1 SGHNT and CDR2 YENEEA. The ends lost 0 bases at V and 10 bases at J; junction bases unmatched: 18. CDR3 length: 18 residues. This entry belongs to a study of cytomegalovirus exposure and HLA in healthy donors. This receptor was obtained from a human donor in good health. The sample taken for sequencing was PBMCs. The V call is TRBV11-3, the J call TRBJ2-1, with TRBD2 matching over 7 bases. CDR3 amino acids: CASSLEGWGLPGGGEQFF. For the CDR3, the DNA is TGTGCCAGCAGCTTAGAGGGGTGGGGACTCCCGGGGGGTGGGGAGCAGTTCTTC.